The T cell receptor beta chain described here comes from a study of B cell selection in AIRE deficiency (dated by TCRdb to the late 2010s). For context, the study as a whole: Researchers compared the TCRbeta repertoires of sorted blood CD4+ conventional T cells and regulatory T cells from AIRE-deficient patients with the corresponding repertoires from healthy controls. The TCR-sequenced cohort comprised roughly 5 AIRE-deficient APECED patients and roughly 5 healthy control donors.

Its CDR3 holds 14 amino acids, cysteine through phenylalanine. Just CDR3 DNA is preserved here, 42 bases in frame from base 1. V and J lose 0 bases and 4 bases, and a span of 10 bases separates them. CDR1 is given as SGHRS and CDR2 as YFSETQ, both from the germline V gene. Study-wide findings and limitations: Approximately 31% of the Treg TCRbeta sequences shared among healthy donors were detected in patient Tconv cells, suggesting that Treg-biased clones are diverted into the Tconv compartment. Only TCRbeta chains were sequenced; roughly 37% of shared healthy-donor Treg sequences also occurred in healthy Tconv, possibly because of differing TCRalpha chains. Among some 3,400 shared Treg TCRbeta sequences, 25% to 40% were shared exclusively among healthy donors and around 9.2% exclusively among patients, which suggests that Treg selection is less efficient in the absence of AIRE. Shorter CDR3s were found in shared Treg sequences, reflecting a bias toward rearrangements containing few non-templated nucleotide insertions. Tconv and Treg cells from AIRE-deficient patients showed TCRBV gene usage, CDR3 length and TCR diversity similar to those of healthy donors.

For this clone: The antigen this receptor binds is unknown. No qualities accompany the bases; no much larger clone lies one base away.

Conventional CD4 T cells were sorted as CD4+CD127+ cells. Control samples came from healthy donors unrelated to the patients. Sorting of Tconv and Treg cells intended for TCRbeta sequencing was performed on a FACSAria flow cytometer. Sorted cells were collected into 5-ml round-bottom polystyrene tubes, and dry cell pellets were frozen at -80°C before sequencing. The immunoSEQ platform was used to sequence the TCRbeta chains. As for the authors' bioinformatics: When conventional T cell repertoires were pooled, 1x10^5 or so distinct in-frame TCRbeta sequences were obtained from patients and 13.4x10^4 from healthy donors. Treg TCRbeta sequences found in two or more individuals were defined as public, and these public Treg TCRbeta sequences were then searched for in Tconv repertoires. Differences between groups were assessed by Mann-Whitney U tests with Bonferroni-Dunn correction in GraphPad Prism 7.03. TCRdb limited this immuneACCESS table to in-frame rearrangements with V and J called. A share of clones is missing; checked studies link under half to unresolved V genes, and the rest is unexplained. From that table come the V and J calls and clone size; the DNA was used to work out D and trimming. The sample has fewer than 30,000 clones on record, roughly 95% of them singletons. Of the sample, 0.22% is held by the ten largest clones.

This sequence uses TRBV5-1 and TRBJ1-1; D gene: possibly TRBD1, on 6 matching bases. The specimen sequenced was CD4+CD127+ conventional T cells sorted from PBMCs. The clonotype originates from a human donor in good health. The CDR3 is CASSLDGGRTEAFF. The base sequence is TGCGCCAGCAGCTTGGATGGGGGCCGCACTGAAGCTTTCTTT. Reference TRBV5-1 and TRBJ1-1 genes cover what lies past the CDR3, so the full variable domain is KAGVTQTPRYLIKTRGQQVTLSCSPISGHRSVSWYQQTPGQGLQFLFEYFSETQRNKGNFPGRFSGRQFSNSRSEMNVSTLELGDSALYLCASSLDGGRTEAFFGQGTRLTVV.